This T cell receptor beta chain was observed in a study of cytomegalovirus exposure and HLA in healthy donors. Whole-study results and caveats: Cytomegalovirus-associated TCR beta chains were listed, numbering under 200.

Vbeta (60) and Jbeta (13) primers were used in the PCR. Generated by immunoSEQ multiplex PCR, the TCRdb table keeps only in-frame clones and is missing some. The repertoire holds 65,000 to 80,000 clones, with about 78% as singletons. The germline V and J ends were trimmed by 6 bases and 0 bases, with 13 bases remaining between them. The V gene's germline CDR1 is SGHRS and CDR2 YFSETQ. CDR3 size: 14 residues. A remark on this clone: Its antigen is undetermined.

V gene TRBV5-1 combines with J gene TRBJ2-7; perhaps TRBD2 as D (5 bases). The TCR was taken from a woman aged 40 to 49 in good health and CMV-seropositive. Sequencing input: PBMCs. The CDR3 nucleotides read TGCGCCAGCAAGCAGGATGGGAGCTCCTACGAGCAGTACTTC. Its translation is CASKQDGSSYEQYF.